This TCR beta chain stems from a study of shared clonotypes between healthy human individuals. Profiling relied on immunoSEQ multiplex PCR, and the TCRdb table lists in-frame clones only, not all of them. The sample lists over a million clones; nearly 99% were seen once. V was cut by 6 bases and J by 8 bases, with 21 bases left in between. CDR3 length: 15 residues. In germline, CDR1 is SGHAT, CDR2 FQNNGV. Notes on this clone: What it binds is unknown.

Broader study findings: Limited genetic and exposure-history diversity came from having few donors.

The origin of this receptor is a man aged 25-40 years in good health. What was sequenced was naive CD4+ T cells sorted from blood. As to subset: CD45RA+ positively selected. The V gene is TRBV11-2, the J gene TRBJ2-3; D is ambiguous. CDR3: CASSPIAPERVTQYF. The CDR3 nucleotides are TGTGCCAGCAGTCCCATAGCACCCGAACGGGTTACGCAGTATTTT.